What follows are 9 T cell receptor beta chains derived from one specimen sequenced in a study of blood T cell repertoires in COVID-19. Libraries were prepared by immunoSEQ multiplex PCR; TCRdb keeps only in-frame clonotypes and omits some of them. The sample carries 77,000 or so clones, under 80% recorded once. Sequenced sample: peripheral blood. The receptors stem from a woman aged 80 or over with active or convalescent COVID-19.

For the CDR3, the DNA is TGTGCCAGCAGCTGGGGAGGTAGAGCCAACTATGGCTACACCTTC. This codes for CASSWGGRANYGYTF. This sequence joins TRBV3-1 (or the pseudogene TRBV3-2) and TRBJ1-2; D gene ambiguous. V was clipped by 5 bases and J by 2 bases, with 15 bases between them. This CDR3 has 15 residues. The V gene's germline CDR1 is LGHDT and CDR2 YNNKEL (reference sequence).

The chain employs TRBV5-1 and TRBJ1-1, with TRBD1 as a possible D gene (6 bases). Germline V gene data show CDR1 as SGHRS and CDR2 as YFSETQ. The CDR3 runs 13 residues. Trimming took 5 bases from V and 1 from J, leaving 9 bases between them. CDR3 sequence reads: CASRATGNTEAFF. For the CDR3, the DNA is TGCGCCAGCAGAGCGACAGGGAACACTGAAGCTTTCTTT.

This clone was counted between two and nine times. V is TRBV14 and J is TRBJ2-5; the D gene is possibly TRBD2 (7 bases). V gave up 4 bases and J gave up 5 bases, with 17 bases separating them. CDR1 and CDR2 (germline): SGHDN, FVKESK. The CDR3 consists of 15 residues. CDR3 loop: CASSPGTNTGETQYF. The CDR3 DNA sequence: TGTGCCAGCAGCCCCGGGACTAATACAGGGGAGACCCAGTACTTC. Full variable domain (missing parts from reference TRBV14 and TRBJ2-5): EAGVTQFPSHSVIEKGQTVTLRCDPISGHDNLYWYRRVMGKEIKFLLHFVKESKQDESGMPNNRFLAERTGGTYSTLKVQPAELEDSGVYFCASSPGTNTGETQYFGPGTRLLVL.

This chain links TRBV9 with TRBJ1-4; TRBD1 matches 7 bases. J lost 3 bases, V lost 2 bases, and 7 bases had no gene match. The length of the CDR3 is 16 residues. Germline assignment: CDR1 SGDLS and CDR2 YYNGEE. This CDR3 is CASSVFGQASNEKLFF. As DNA, the CDR3 is TGTGCCAGCAGCGTTTTTGGACAGGCGTCTAATGAAAAACTGTTTTTT.

The chain links TRBV4-1 to TRBJ1-1; a weak D match, TRBD1 (5 bases). Germline V gene data show CDR1 as MGHRA and CDR2 as YSYEKL. The CDR3 has 15 residues. V was cut by 2 bases and J by 4 bases, with 14 bases left in between. Written as DNA, the CDR3 is TGCGCCAGCAGCCAACAGACAGCGTACGGCACTGAAGCTTTCTTT. It encodes CASSQQTAYGTEAFF.

The V call is TRBV28, the J call TRBJ1-4; no definite D call. CDR1 is MDHEN and CDR2 is SYDVKM in the germline V gene. The V and J ends lost 4 bases and 0 bases respectively, with 12 bases between them. The CDR3 runs to 16 residues. CDR3 coding DNA: TGTGCCAGCAGTTCGCCCGCGGGAGCAACTAATGAAAAACTGTTTTTT. Its translation is CASSSPAGATNEKLFF. The complete variable domain, with remaining parts taken from reference TRBV28 and TRBJ1-4, reads DVKVTQSSRYLVKRTGEKVFLECVQDMDHENMFWYRQDPGLGLRLIYFSYDVKMKEKGDIPEGYSVSREKKERFSLILESASTNQTSMYLCASSSPAGATNEKLFFGSGTQLSVL.

The rearrangement joins TRBV19 to TRBJ2-3; D remains ambiguous. Trimming took off 4 bases at V and 6 bases at J, with 11 bases between the two ends. CDR1 and CDR2 (germline): LNHDA, SQIVND (reference sequence). The CDR3 contains 13 residues. CDR3 in DNA: TGTGCCAGTAGTACCGTAATATTGGATACGCAGTATTTT. This gives the protein CASSTVILDTQYF.

This clone was counted once. The chain is built from TRBV5-1 and TRBJ2-7, with D maybe TRBD1 (6 bases). Germline values: CDR1 SGHRS, CDR2 YFSETQ. The CDR3 runs to 14 residues. Trimming shortened V by 0 bases and J by 7 bases, and 14 bases separated the two germline ends. The CDR3 loop is CASSLDRESGEQYF. As DNA, the CDR3 is TGCGCCAGCAGCTTGGACAGGGAATCCGGGGAGCAGTACTTC.

This sequence joins TRBV6-5 and TRBJ2-1; a possible D gene is TRBD1 (6 bases). V shed 6 bases and J shed 9 bases, with 18 bases lying between them. Looked up from germline, CDR1 is MNHEY and CDR2 is SVGAGI. The length of the CDR3 is 14 residues. The CDR3, as DNA: TGTGCCAGCAGGGGGGCCTTCCTAGGGGGTGAGCAGTTCTTC. Its translation is CASRGAFLGGEQFF.